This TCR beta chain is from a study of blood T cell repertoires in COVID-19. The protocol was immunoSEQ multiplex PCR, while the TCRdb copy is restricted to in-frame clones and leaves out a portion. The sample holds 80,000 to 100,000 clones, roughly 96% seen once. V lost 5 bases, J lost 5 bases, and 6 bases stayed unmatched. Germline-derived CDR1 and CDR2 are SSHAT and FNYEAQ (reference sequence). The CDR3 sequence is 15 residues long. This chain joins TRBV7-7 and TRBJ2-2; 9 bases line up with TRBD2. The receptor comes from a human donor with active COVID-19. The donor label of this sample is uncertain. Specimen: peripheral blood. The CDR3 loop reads CASSASGVRTGELFF. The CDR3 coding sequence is TGTGCCAGCAGCGCTAGCGGGGTTCGGACCGGGGAGCTGTTTTTT.